Following are 27 T cell receptor beta chains from one sample sequenced in a study of graft-versus-host responses after intestinal transplantation. No antigens are known for them. Assay: immunoSEQ multiplex PCR; the TCRdb copy retains only in-frame clones and omits some. The repertoire has roughly 120,000 clones, 90% of them found once; the top ten carry over 0.15%. The starting material was unstimulated CD4+ T cells sorted from spleen or lymph node cells, obtained before intestinal transplant. The receptors stem from a human donor who received an intestinal transplant.

The chain employs TRBV29-1 and TRBJ2-3; a possible D gene is TRBD1 (6 bases). The V end lost 4 bases, the J end lost 2 bases, and 13 bases lay between the germline ends. Germline V lookup: CDR1 SQVTM, CDR2 ANQGSEA. CDR3 length: 14 amino acids. CDR3 in DNA: TGCAGCGTTGTATGGGGGCAGAACACAGATACGCAGTATTTT. Protein: CSVVWGQNTDTQYF.

This rearrangement joins TRBV10-1 to TRBJ2-3, with TRBD2 matching 8 bases. J lost 3 bases, V lost 6 bases, and 2 bases had no gene match. Germline V gene data show CDR1 as WNHNN and CDR2 as SYGVQD (reference sequence). The CDR3 covers 13 residues. The CDR3 sequence is CASRERETDTQYF. CDR3 bases: TGCGCCAGCAGAGAGCGGGAGACAGATACGCAGTATTTT.

The CDR3 spells CASSVTGNSNQPQHF. CDR3 nucleotide sequence: TGTGCCAGCAGTGTGACAGGGAATAGCAATCAGCCCCAGCATTTT. The chain joins TRBV6-1 to TRBJ1-5; 7 bases are shared with TRBD1. The CDR3 has 15 residues. Unmatched junction bases numbered 3, after V lost 4 bases and J lost 0 bases. Germline CDR1 and CDR2: MNHNS and SASEGT.

The rearrangement joins TRBV28 to TRBJ2-7; TRBD2 aligns across 10 bases. The CDR3 has 15 amino acids. With 5 bases clipped from V and 5 bases from J, the junction kept 9 bases outside the gene matches. Germline loops: CDR1 MDHEN, CDR2 SYDVKM. For the CDR3, the DNA is TGTGCCAGCAGTCCTCCTAGCGGGAGCATTCACGAGCAGTACTTC. Encoded protein: CASSPPSGSIHEQYF. Drawing the rest from reference TRBV28 and TRBJ2-7, the complete variable domain is DVKVTQSSRYLVKRTGEKVFLECVQDMDHENMFWYRQDPGLGLRLIYFSYDVKMKEKGDIPEGYSVSREKKERFSLILESASTNQTSMYLCASSPPSGSIHEQYFGPGTRLTVT.

The chain employs TRBV6-1 and TRBJ2-1; 8 positions agree with TRBD2. The CDR3 is 15 residues long. V dropped 10 bases and J dropped 4; count of bases not matched to a gene: 12. The germline CDR1 and CDR2 sequences are MNHNS and SASEGT. CDR3 DNA sequence: TGTGCCACCAGAGAGGTTTTAGCGGGGTACAATGAGCAGTTCTTC. This encodes CATREVLAGYNEQFF.

V is TRBV6-5 and J is TRBJ2-5; 12 bases are shared with TRBD2. The CDR3 has 14 amino acids. CDR1 MNHEY and CDR2 SVGAGI come from the germline V gene. V dropped 5 bases and J dropped 7; count of bases not matched to a gene: 5. This CDR3 is CASSRLAGVGTQYF. CDR3 nucleotides: TGTGCCAGCAGTCGACTAGCGGGAGTGGGGACCCAGTACTTC.

In its sample, this clone was seen once. This sequence joins TRBV19 and TRBJ1-6, with 8 nucleotides matching TRBD1. This CDR3 contains 13 residues. From germline, CDR1 is LNHDA and CDR2 SQIVND (reference sequence). V lost 6 bases to trimming and J lost 9 bases; unmatched junction nucleotides: 4. The CDR3 loop is CASSFRGPSPLHF. The CDR3 bases are TGTGCCAGTAGCTTCAGGGGGCCTTCACCCCTCCACTTT.

V is TRBV6-1 and J is TRBJ2-2, with 10 nucleotides matching TRBD2. Germline CDR1 and CDR2: MNHNS and SASEGT. This CDR3 comprises 18 residues. The V gene end was trimmed by 4 bases and the J gene end by 2 bases; junction bases not matched to a gene: 10. The CDR3 DNA reads as TGTGCCAGCAGTGGACCGGGACTAGCGAGGGTAAACACCGGGGAGCTGTTTTTT. Residues: CASSGPGLARVNTGELFF.

The V gene is TRBV19, the J gene TRBJ2-7; 12 bases are shared with TRBD1. V gave up 10 bases and J gave up 6 bases; unmatched junction bases: 7. The CDR3 has 13 amino acids. The V gene's germline CDR1 is LNHDA and CDR2 SQIVND (reference sequence). The CDR3 is CAISRDRGREQYF. Written as DNA, the CDR3 is TGTGCCATCTCCCGGGACAGGGGGCGCGAGCAGTACTTC.

This sequence joins TRBV30 and TRBJ2-5; 7 positions agree with TRBD2. This CDR3 has 15 residues. Germline lookup yields CDR1 GTSNPN and CDR2 SVGIG (reference sequence). The V gene end was trimmed by 2 bases and the J gene end by 2 bases; junction bases not matched to a gene: 8. The CDR3 DNA sequence: TGTGCCTGGAGTCAGAACGGGAGGATACAAGAGACCCAGTACTTC. This sequence encodes CAWSQNGRIQETQYF.

J is TRBJ2-5 and V is TRBV7-6, with D possibly being TRBD1 (6 bases). The CDR3 has 16 residues. Trimming shortened V by 0 bases and J by 2 bases, and 13 bases separated the two germline ends. CDR1 SGHVS and CDR2 FNYEAQ come from the germline V gene. The CDR3 DNA reads as TGTGCCAGCAGCTTAGCGCCAGGGGCGGTTCAAGAGACCCAGTACTTC. Its translation is CASSLAPGAVQETQYF.

The count of this clone is one. At one end, the junction sequence differs from germline, possibly due to a read error. The same CDR3 can be traced to other DNA sequences in this sample. The rearrangement joins TRBV5-1 to TRBJ1-1, with unresolved D. CDR1 is SGHRS, CDR2 YFSETQ, per germline. This CDR3 contains 14 residues. CDR3 sequence reads: CASSLFGLKAEAFF. CDR3 bases: TGTGCCAGCAGCTTGTTTGGACTCAAGGCTGAAGCTTTCTTT.

The V and J genes are TRBV5-1 and TRBJ2-7, with 12 positions matching TRBD2. J lost 5 bases, V lost 1 base, and 7 bases had no gene match. The germline V gene encodes CDR1 SGHRS and CDR2 YFSETQ. This CDR3 is built from 16 residues. CDR3 bases: TGCGCCAGCAGCTTGTCTAGCGGGAGGGCCCTCGACGAGCAGTACTTC. This sequence encodes CASSLSSGRALDEQYF.

The V call is TRBV11-2, the J call TRBJ1-4; 8 bases match TRBD1. The CDR3 is 17 residues long. Germline V gene data show CDR1 as SGHAT and CDR2 as FQNNGV. V lost 3 bases to trimming and J lost 0 bases; unmatched junction nucleotides: 6. CDR3 loop: CASSFLQGAPTNEKLFF. The DNA for the CDR3 is TGTGCCAGCAGCTTTCTCCAGGGGGCCCCAACTAATGAAAAACTGTTTTTT.

The chain recombines TRBV7-2 with TRBJ2-3, with 8 bases aligning to TRBD2. V was pared by 3 bases and J by 6 bases, with 11 bases of the junction left unmatched. Germline V gives CDR1 SGHTA, CDR2 FQGNSA. The CDR3 has 16 amino acids. The CDR3 bases are TGTGCCAGCAGCTTCGGGGGACTAGGAACGTGGGATACGCAGTATTTT. Protein: CASSFGGLGTWDTQYF.

The gene calls are TRBV28 and TRBJ1-3, with a possible D match to TRBD1 (5 bases). Trimming shortened V by 5 bases and J by 8 bases, and 22 bases separated the two germline ends. Germline CDR1 and CDR2: MDHEN and SYDVKM. The CDR3 length is 16 residues. The DNA of the CDR3 is TGTGCCAGCAGTCGGTGGGTGGGGGGAAAACGGGACACCATATATTTT. Protein: CASSRWVGGKRDTIYF.

This chain links TRBV7-6 with TRBJ2-3; 7 bases map to TRBD2. The junction had 11 bases not matched to a gene; V was cut back by 2 bases and J by 0 bases. The germline V gene has CDR1 SGHVS and CDR2 FNYEAQ. This CDR3 has 18 residues. The CDR3 loop reads CASSLLSSGGGSTDTQYF. The CDR3 DNA follows: TGTGCCAGCAGCTTACTTAGTAGTGGCGGGGGTAGCACAGATACGCAGTATTTT. The variable domain in full, with the rest retrieved from reference TRBV7-6 and TRBJ2-3, is GAGVSQSPRYKVTKRGQDVALRCDPISGHVSLYWYRQALGQGPEFLTYFNYEAQQDKSGLPNDRFSAERPEGSISTLTIQRTEQRDSAMYRCASSLLSSGGGSTDTQYFGPGTRLTVL.

V is TRBV13 and J is TRBJ2-4; TRBD1 might be the D (5 bases). The CDR3 sequence is 16 residues long. Germline CDR1 PRHDT, CDR2 FYEKMQ (reference sequence). Trimming shortened V by 4 bases and J by 0 bases, and 13 bases separated the two germline ends. Here the CDR3 DNA reads TGTGCCAGCAGCTGGGGCTTCAATCTAGCCAAAAACATTCAGTACTTC. It is translated as CASSWGFNLAKNIQYF.

The chain joins TRBV7-2 to TRBJ1-1, with D perhaps matching TRBD1 (5 bases). V lost 1 base, J lost 0 bases, and 9 bases lay in between. Germline-derived CDR1 and CDR2 are SGHTA and FQGNSA. The length of the CDR3 is 15 residues. This chain's CDR3 is CASSLGQLMNTEAFF. The CDR3 coding sequence is TGTGCCAGCAGCTTAGGACAGCTAATGAACACTGAAGCTTTCTTT.

This chain uses TRBV29-1 with TRBJ2-3, with a possible D match to TRBD1 (6 bases). Germline CDR1 is SQVTM and CDR2 is ANQGSEA. Trimming shortened V by 4 bases and J by 2 bases, and 22 bases separated the two germline ends. The CDR3 has 17 residues. This CDR3 reads CSVGGGGVGRPTDTQYF. The CDR3 DNA reads as TGCAGCGTTGGAGGGGGTGGGGTAGGTCGACCCACAGATACGCAGTATTTT.

The chain employs TRBV5-1 and TRBJ1-1, with D possibly TRBD1 on 5 matching bases. Per the germline V gene, CDR1 is SGHRS and CDR2 is YFSETQ. The CDR3 consists of 16 residues. V gave up 0 bases and J gave up 4 bases, with 16 bases separating them. This CDR3 reads CASSLVVQGSGTEAFF. DNA for the CDR3: TGCGCCAGCAGCTTGGTAGTTCAGGGTTCGGGCACTGAAGCTTTCTTT.

In this sample, this clone turned up once. The chain recombines TRBV5-1 with TRBJ2-1; a weak D match, TRBD2 (6 bases). Germline V gives CDR1 SGHRS, CDR2 YFSETQ. The CDR3 spans 15 residues. V shed 4 bases and J shed 4 bases, with 15 bases lying between them. CDR3 sequence: CASSPHGGFYNEQFF. Written as DNA, the CDR3 is TGCGCCAGCAGCCCGCACGGGGGTTTTTACAATGAGCAGTTCTTC.

The chain is built from TRBV4-1 and TRBJ1-4; D gene unclear. The CDR3 is made up of 17 amino acids. The V and J ends lost 0 bases and 2 bases respectively, with 13 bases between them. Germline lookup yields CDR1 MGHRA and CDR2 YSYEKL. CDR3 nucleotide sequence: TGCGCCAGCAGCCAAGATCGACGCGGCCGGACTAATGAAAAACTGTTTTTT. Its protein is CASSQDRRGRTNEKLFF.

The chain is built from TRBV5-6 and TRBJ1-3, with 7 bases fitting TRBD1. J lost 1 base, V lost 2 bases, and 9 bases had no gene match. Germline CDR1 SGHDT, CDR2 YYEEEE. The CDR3 sequence is 17 residues long. The CDR3 protein is CASSLVGTVSSGNTIYF. The DNA of the CDR3 is TGTGCCAGCAGCTTAGTTGGGACAGTGAGTTCTGGAAACACCATATATTTT.

The chain combines TRBV28 with TRBJ1-4, with D possibly being TRBD1 (6 bases). Per the germline V gene, CDR1 is MDHEN and CDR2 is SYDVKM. The CDR3 length is 17 residues. Trimming took 5 bases from V and 8 from J, leaving 24 bases between them. The CDR3 DNA reads TGTGCCAGCAGTGGACCGAACGTGGGGGGGCGAAGGGAAAAACTGTTTTTT. Its translation is CASSGPNVGGRREKLFF.

This chain connects TRBV4-1 to TRBJ2-6; perhaps TRBD1 as D (5 bases). Trimming cost V 3 bases and J 4 bases, with 16 bases left between them. The CDR3 spans 17 residues. Germline V gene data show CDR1 as MGHRA and CDR2 as YSYEKL. The CDR3 loop is CASSQGWQGSGANVLTF. The CDR3 DNA is TGCGCCAGCAGCCAGGGCTGGCAGGGATCCGGGGCCAACGTCCTGACTTTC.

In its sample, this clone was seen once. The rearrangement joins TRBV20-1 to TRBJ2-1; unclear D gene. CDR3 length: 11 residues. V shed 0 bases and J shed 6 bases, with 3 bases lying between them. CDR1 is DFQATT and CDR2 is SNEGSKA in the germline V gene (reference sequence). The CDR3 protein is CSARDRNEQFF. CDR3 nucleotide sequence: TGCAGTGCTAGAGATCGCAATGAGCAGTTCTTC.